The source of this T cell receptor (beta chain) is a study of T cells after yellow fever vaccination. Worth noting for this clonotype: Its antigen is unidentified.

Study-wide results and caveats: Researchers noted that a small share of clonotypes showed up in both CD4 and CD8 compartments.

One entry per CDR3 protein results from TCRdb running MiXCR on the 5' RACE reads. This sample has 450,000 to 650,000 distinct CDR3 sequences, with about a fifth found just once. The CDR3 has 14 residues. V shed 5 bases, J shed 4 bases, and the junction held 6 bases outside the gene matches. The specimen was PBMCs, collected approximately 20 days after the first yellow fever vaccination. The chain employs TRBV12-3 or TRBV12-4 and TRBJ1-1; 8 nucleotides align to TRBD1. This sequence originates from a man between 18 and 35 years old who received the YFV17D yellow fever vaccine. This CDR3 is CASSPDRGVTEAFF. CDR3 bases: TGTGCCAGCAGTCCCGACAGGGGAGTCACTGAAGCTTTCTTT.